This section outlines one T cell receptor beta chain sequence together with its context. The target antigen is unknown. Using a J-beta primer mix together with a sample-barcoded 5' primer, a second PCR was run for about 7 to 12 cycles. TCRdb reanalysed the 5' RACE reads using MiXCR and keeps one entry per CDR3 protein. The table shows 710,000 or so distinct CDR3 sequences, with roughly 20% occurring only once. CDR1 is MGHDK, CDR2 SYGVNS, per germline. V lost 1 base, J lost 5 bases, and 5 bases stayed unmatched. This CDR3 has 15 residues. This sample is drawn from a study of blood T cells in healthy people across ages. Across the whole study: About one barcoded beta molecule per two T cells came from capture by template switching. Findings and caveats of the study: Considered underestimates were the diversity estimates obtained from one million T cells.

This chain connects TRBV25-1 to TRBJ2-7; 10 positions match TRBD1. The sample taken for sequencing was blood. This TCR was sampled from a man between 65 and 85 years old in good health. CDR3 sequence reads: CASSELRTGGDEQYF. The CDR3 region has the DNA TGTGCCAGCAGTGAATTGCGGACAGGGGGAGACGAGCAGTACTTC.